The 11 T cell receptor beta chains presented below share a single source sample, sequenced in a study of CD8+ T cells in alopecia areata. Treatment specified: oral pan-JAK inhibitor, 5-10 mg twice daily. Extraction of RNA preceded its reverse transcription into cDNA, which served as the sequencing template. Measured with immunoSEQ multiplex PCR; TCRdb has only the in-frame clones, and not every one. The sample comprises some 130,000 clones, roughly 50% of which are singletons, and roughly 15% rests with the top ten. Sequenced here: CD8+ T cells sorted from blood, sampled at week 4, from a patient treated with tofacitinib. The receptors stem from a human donor with alopecia areata.

The gene calls are TRBV29-1 and TRBJ1-1; the D gene is possibly TRBD1 (5 bases). Germline V gene data show CDR1 as SQVTM and CDR2 as ANQGSEA. Trimming cost V 7 bases and J 6 bases, with 9 bases left between them. This CDR3 is 10 amino acids long. The CDR3 is CSAQGAEAFF. In DNA, the CDR3 is TGCAGCGCCCAGGGAGCTGAAGCTTTCTTT. Complete variable domain (other parts from reference TRBV29-1 and TRBJ1-1): SAVISQKPSRDICQRGTSLTIQCQVDSQVTMMFWYRQQPGQSLTLIATANQGSEATYESGFVIDKFPISRPNLTFSTLTVSNMSPEDSSIYLCSAQGAEAFFGQGTRLTVV.

The chain couples TRBV9 to TRBJ1-3, with D possibly matching TRBD1 (6 bases). This CDR3 contains 15 residues. V lost 0 bases, J lost 2 bases, and 9 bases lay in between. The V gene's germline CDR1 is SGDLS and CDR2 YYNGEE. The DNA of the CDR3 is TGTGCCAGCAGCGTAGGGGGGGCCGCTGGAAACACCATATATTTT. Its protein is CASSVGGAAGNTIYF.

The CDR3 loop reads CASSQVALGYEQYF. The CDR3 region has the DNA TGTGCCAGCAGCCAGGTCGCTCTTGGCTACGAGCAGTACTTC. V and J are TRBV4-2 and TRBJ2-7; D not resolved. The CDR3 is 14 amino acids. Trimming removed 3 bases from V and 3 bases from J, with 12 bases in between. Per the germline V gene, CDR1 is LGHNA and CDR2 is YNFKEQ.

This chain uses TRBV5-4 with TRBJ1-5; D remains unclear. V gave up 0 bases and J gave up 7 bases, with 11 bases separating them. This CDR3 has 14 residues. Germline V lookup: CDR1 SGHNT, CDR2 YYREEE (reference sequence). CDR3 region: CASSLEGNGQPQHF. As DNA, the CDR3 is TGTGCCAGCAGCTTGGAAGGTAACGGACAGCCCCAGCATTTT.

This clone was counted a few times. The gene calls are TRBV5-1 and TRBJ2-3; D gene uncertain. V was cut by 0 bases and J by 4 bases, with 6 bases left in between. Germline V gives CDR1 SGHRS, CDR2 YFSETQ. This CDR3 contains 13 residues. The DNA of the CDR3 is TGCGCCAGCAGCTTGGCGCCATCAGATACGCAGTATTTT. Translation: CASSLAPSDTQYF. Combining the CDR3 with reference TRBV5-1 and TRBJ2-3 gives the whole variable domain KAGVTQTPRYLIKTRGQQVTLSCSPISGHRSVSWYQQTPGQGLQFLFEYFSETQRNKGNFPGRFSGRQFSNSRSEMNVSTLELGDSALYLCASSLAPSDTQYFGPGTRLTVL.

This chain links TRBV27 with TRBJ1-2; TRBD1 matches 8 bases. V shed 5 bases, J shed 6 bases, and the junction held 11 bases outside the gene matches. CDR1 is MNHEY, CDR2 SMNVEV, per germline (reference sequence). The CDR3 extends over 15 amino acids. Here the CDR3 DNA reads TGTGCCAGCAGTCTCCTGACAGGGGAGCCTAATGGCTACACCTTC. Protein product: CASSLLTGEPNGYTF.

This clone has a handful of counts. V gene TRBV27 combines with J gene TRBJ2-2; the D is unclear. Germline V gene data show CDR1 as MNHEY and CDR2 as SMNVEV (reference sequence). CDR3 length: 15 residues. V was clipped by 6 bases and J by 1 base, with 12 bases between them. CDR3 DNA sequence: TGTGCCAGCAGCCTCTTGGCAGGGAACACCGGGGAGCTGTTTTTT. Translated, it gives CASSLLAGNTGELFF.

This clone appeared a few times. CDR3 sequence (DNA): TGTGCCAGCACCAGGGCTGGGGCCAACGTCCTGACTTTC. As protein: CASTRAGANVLTF. The chain is built from TRBV5-5 and TRBJ2-6, with TRBD1 as a possible D gene (5 bases). CDR1 is SGHKS and CDR2 is YYEKEE in the germline V gene (reference sequence). The CDR3 has 13 residues. The V end was cut by 6 bases, the J end by 2 bases, with 6 bases between.

Only one count was recorded for this clone. This chain connects TRBV29-1 to TRBJ1-1; 9 bases are a match to TRBD1. The CDR3 covers 16 residues. Losses at the gene ends were 5 bases for V and 5 bases for J; bases not matched to a gene: 15. Germline V lookup: CDR1 SQVTM, CDR2 ANQGSEA. The DNA of the CDR3 is TGCAGCGTTAATCATATGCGTGGACAGGGGAAAACTGAAGCTTTCTTT. Translation gives CSVNHMRGQGKTEAFF.

A word on this clone: An end of the junction differs from the germline gene, which may be a read error. The V gene is TRBV13, the J gene TRBJ1-6; the D is unclear. The CDR3 runs to 14 residues. The germline CDR1 and CDR2 sequences are PRHDT and FYEKMQ (reference sequence). The CDR3 DNA sequence: TGTGCCAGCAGCCCGACCCTCGAAGGGTCACCCCCCCACTTT. Amino acid sequence: CASSPTLEGSPPHF.

Concerning this clone itself: At one of its ends the junction is not consistent with the germline gene, which may arise from a read error. The chain links TRBV30 to TRBJ2-4; D might be TRBD1 or TRBD2, each matching 6 bases. CDR1 is GTSNPN and CDR2 is SVGIG in the germline V gene (reference sequence). This CDR3 spans 11 amino acids. In nucleotides, the CDR3 is TGTGCCTGGAGTGTAGGGGGGAGCTCGGACTTC. Translation gives CAWSVGGSSDF.